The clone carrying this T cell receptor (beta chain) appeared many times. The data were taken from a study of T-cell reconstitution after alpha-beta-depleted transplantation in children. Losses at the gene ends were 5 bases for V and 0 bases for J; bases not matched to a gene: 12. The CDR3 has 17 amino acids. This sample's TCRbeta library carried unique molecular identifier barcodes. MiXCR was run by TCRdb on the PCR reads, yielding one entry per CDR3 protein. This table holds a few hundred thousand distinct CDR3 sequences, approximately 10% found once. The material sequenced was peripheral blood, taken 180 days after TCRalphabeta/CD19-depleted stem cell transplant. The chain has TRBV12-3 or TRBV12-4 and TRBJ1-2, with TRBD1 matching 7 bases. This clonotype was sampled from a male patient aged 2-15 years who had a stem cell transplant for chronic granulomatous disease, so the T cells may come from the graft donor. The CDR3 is CASSPSLGTAANYGYTF. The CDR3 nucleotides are TGTGCCAGCAGTCCTTCACTAGGGACAGCAGCTAACTATGGCTACACCTTC.